The 21 T cell receptor beta chains listed next were all sequenced from one sample in a study of T cells in Graves' hyperthyroidism and ophthalmopathy. Amplified TCR beta CDR3 regions came from RNA transcripts. A first-round RT-PCR of the TCR CDR3 used the HTBI primer set. Each CDR3 protein is one row after TCRdb ran MiXCR on the multiplex PCR reads. There are approximately 710,000 distinct CDR3 sequences in the sample; 15% to 20% occur only once, and around 16% lies in the top ten. Sequencing input: blood. Receptors were obtained from a man aged 50 to 60 with Graves' hyperthyroidism.

In its sample, this clonotype was seen many times. Here the CDR3 reads CASSKDRVVDSPLHF. Written as DNA, the CDR3 is TGTGCCAGCAGCAAAGACAGGGTCGTGGATTCACCCCTCCACTTT. This chain links TRBV2 with TRBJ1-6, with 7 bases lining up with TRBD1. The CDR3 runs 15 residues. With 6 bases clipped from V and 8 bases from J, the junction kept 10 bases outside the gene matches. Germline V gene sequence: CDR1 SNHLY, CDR2 FYNNEI.

The sample holds a few counts of this clonotype. The V gene is TRBV3-1, the J gene TRBJ2-1; 15 bases are a match to TRBD2. This CDR3 has 17 residues. Looked up from germline, CDR1 is LGHDT and CDR2 is YNNKEL (reference sequence). The J segment lost 4 bases and the V segment lost 6 bases, leaving 7 bases of the junction unmatched. As DNA, the CDR3 is TGTGCCAGCAGTTCCGGACTAGCGGGAGGGATTTACAATGAGCAGTTCTTC. Encoded protein: CASSSGLAGGIYNEQFF.

This clonotype was seen repeatedly, ten times or more. The chain carries TRBV12-3 or TRBV12-4 and TRBJ2-7; a possible D gene is TRBD2 (6 bases). The CDR3 is 13 residues long. The germline V and J ends were trimmed by 4 bases and 6 bases, with 13 bases remaining between them. As DNA, the CDR3 is TGTGCCAGCAGTTCTGGGGGGTTAAGCGAGCAGTACTTC. Its translation is CASSSGGLSEQYF.

V gene TRBV7-2 combines with J gene TRBJ2-6; no definite D call. The CDR3 spans 19 residues. V was cut by 5 bases and J by 0 bases, with 20 bases left in between. The germline V gene has CDR1 SGHTA and CDR2 FQGNSA. This CDR3 reads CASSLLGSIPFSGANVLTF. In nucleotides, the CDR3 is TGTGCCAGCAGCCTTCTGGGGTCCATCCCCTTCTCTGGGGCCAACGTCCTGACTTTC.

This clonotype was observed at least ten times. The chain is built from TRBV28 and TRBJ2-4, with 13 bases aligning to TRBD2. J lost 2 bases, V lost 6 bases, and 7 bases had no gene match. Germline V gene data show CDR1 as MDHEN and CDR2 as SYDVKM. This CDR3 region has 17 residues. The CDR3 region is CASSRPGLAGTKNIQYF. The DNA for the CDR3 is TGTGCCAGCAGCCGCCCGGGACTAGCGGGGACCAAAAACATTCAGTACTTC. The variable domain in full, with the rest retrieved from reference TRBV28 and TRBJ2-4, is DVKVTQSSRYLVKRTGEKVFLECVQDMDHENMFWYRQDPGLGLRLIYFSYDVKMKEKGDIPEGYSVSREKKERFSLILESASTNQTSMYLCASSRPGLAGTKNIQYFGAGTRLSVL.

This clonotype was seen only a few times. The chain couples TRBV9 to TRBJ1-1; D might be TRBD1 (5 bases). V dropped 0 bases and J dropped 0 bases, with 12 bases sitting between them. CDR1 and CDR2 from the germline V gene are SGDLS and YYNGEE. CDR3 length: 16 amino acids. CDR3 in DNA: TGTGCCAGCAGCGTAGTGGGGCAGCCGATGAACACTGAAGCTTTCTTT. As protein: CASSVVGQPMNTEAFF. The full variable domain, with the rest looked up from reference TRBV9 and TRBJ1-1, is DSGVTQTPKHLITATGQRVTLRCSPRSGDLSVYWYQQSLDQGLQFLIQYYNGEERAKGNILERFSAQQFPDLHSELNLSSLELGDSALYFCASSVVGQPMNTEAFFGQGTRLTVV.

This clonotype was seen a few times. The chain links TRBV7-3 to TRBJ2-1, with 9 bases that match TRBD2. The trim removed 5 bases at V and 8 bases at J, leaving 13 bases unmatched. Germline lookup yields CDR1 SGHTA and CDR2 FQGTGA. The CDR3 runs 16 residues. The CDR3 protein is CASSQGYSGSGDEQFF. CDR3 coding DNA: TGTGCCAGCAGCCAAGGGTATAGCGGGAGTGGAGATGAGCAGTTCTTC.

This clonotype was seen many times. The chain couples TRBV5-5 to TRBJ2-5; D is possibly TRBD2 (5 bases). The ends were cut back, 5 bases at V and 0 bases at J, with 20 bases in the middle. The CDR3 runs 17 residues. Looked up from germline, CDR1 is SGHKS and CDR2 is YYEKEE (reference sequence). The CDR3 sequence is CASRLTPHEGNQETQYF. The DNA for the CDR3 is TGTGCCAGCAGGCTTACACCCCATGAGGGTAACCAAGAGACCCAGTACTTC.

The chain has TRBV7-2 and TRBJ2-7, with 7 positions matching TRBD1. V lost 6 bases to trimming and J lost 2 bases; unmatched junction nucleotides: 7. Germline lookup yields CDR1 SGHTA and CDR2 FQGNSA. This CDR3 has 14 residues. The CDR3 is CASRLGQRPYEQYF. The DNA of the CDR3 is TGTGCCAGCAGGTTGGGACAGCGACCCTACGAGCAGTACTTC.

This clonotype was seen ten or more times. This sequence joins TRBV19 and TRBJ2-1; D gene unclear. The CDR3 has 12 amino acids. Trimming pared 6 bases from V and 7 bases from J, leaving 10 bases between. Germline V lookup: CDR1 LNHDA, CDR2 SQIVND (reference sequence). The CDR3 loop reads CASSWALNEQFF. CDR3 bases: TGTGCCAGTAGCTGGGCGTTGAATGAGCAGTTCTTC. The whole variable domain, remainder taken from reference TRBV19 and TRBJ2-1, is DGGITQSPKYLFRKEGQNVTLSCEQNLNHDAMYWYRQDPGQGLRLIYYSQIVNDFQKGDIAEGYSVSREKKESFPLTVTSAQKNPTAFYLCASSWALNEQFFGPGTRLTVL.

A few counts support this clonotype. A much larger clone differs by one base, so this may be a read error. The V and J genes are TRBV6-2 or TRBV6-3 and TRBJ2-7; no firm D call. CDR1 and CDR2 (germline): MNHEY, SVGEGT. The CDR3 covers 14 residues. CDR3 DNA sequence: TGTGCCAGCACTCCCGGTTCTGGCTCCTACGAGCCGTACTTC. Protein: CASTPGSGSYEPYF.

This clonotype was seen only once. The chain is built from TRBV15 and TRBJ2-7, with D uncertain. The CDR3 sequence is 18 residues long. Germline V gene data show CDR1 as LNHNV and CDR2 as YYDKDF (reference sequence). Trimming cost V 1 base and J 0 bases, with 19 bases left between them. CDR3 sequence reads: CATSRVPQGLLSSYEQYF. In DNA form, the CDR3 reads TGTGCCACCAGCAGAGTTCCCCAAGGGCTACTCAGCTCCTACGAGCAGTACTTC.

This clonotype was picked up a small number of times. The chain couples TRBV4-1 to TRBJ2-2; D remains ambiguous. V lost 0 bases and J 0 bases, leaving 8 bases between the germline ends. The CDR3 extends over 16 amino acids. Germline CDR1 MGHRA, CDR2 YSYEKL. For the CDR3, the DNA is TGCGCCAGCAGCCAAGATCCGGCAGCGAACACCGGGGAGCTGTTTTTT. As protein: CASSQDPAANTGELFF.

This clonotype was counted at least ten times. The chain carries TRBV5-1 and TRBJ1-2, with unresolved D. The CDR3 has 14 amino acids. Looked up from germline, CDR1 is SGHRS and CDR2 is YFSETQ. The ends were cut back, 0 bases at V and 1 base at J, with 7 bases in the middle. CDR3 DNA: TGCGCCAGCAGCTTGGACGACAATAACTATGGCTACACCTTC. Translation gives CASSLDDNNYGYTF.

This clonotype has only a few counts. The genes are TRBV10-1 and TRBJ2-3, with 10 bases lining up with TRBD2. This CDR3 has 17 amino acids. Per the germline V gene, CDR1 is WNHNN and CDR2 is SYGVQD (reference sequence). Trimming at V came to 2 bases and at J to 2 bases, leaving 7 bases not matched to a gene. The CDR3 protein is CASSEKATSGSTDTQYF. The DNA for the CDR3 is TGCGCCAGCAGTGAGAAGGCGACTAGCGGGTCCACAGATACGCAGTATTTT.

This clonotype appeared a few times. This chain links TRBV4-1 with TRBJ2-7; 14 bases line up with TRBD2. V lost 4 bases to trimming and J lost 0 bases; unmatched junction nucleotides: 5. Germline V gene sequence: CDR1 MGHRA, CDR2 YSYEKL. This CDR3 is 17 amino acids long. This CDR3 is CASSPGTSGSPSYEQYF. DNA of the CDR3: TGCGCCAGCAGCCCGGGGACTAGCGGGAGTCCCTCCTACGAGCAGTACTTC.

This clonotype was seen repeatedly, ten times or more. J is TRBJ1-1 and V is TRBV5-1; 11 bases fit TRBD1. V lost 4 bases, J lost 0 bases, and 8 bases stayed unmatched. CDR1 is SGHRS, CDR2 YFSETQ, per germline. The CDR3 sequence is 17 residues long. Written as DNA, the CDR3 is TGCGCCAGCAGCCCGGGACAGGGGGTCGTTTTGAACACTGAAGCTTTCTTT. Its translation is CASSPGQGVVLNTEAFF.

With respect to this clonotype: At one end the junction does not follow the germline gene, possibly because of a read error. This chain connects TRBV6-1 to TRBJ2-7; D unresolved. Germline values: CDR1 MNHNS, CDR2 SASEGT. This CDR3 is built from 12 residues. CDR3 region: CASNDGSYGQYF. CDR3 nucleotide sequence: TGTGCCAGCAACGATGGATCCTACGGGCAGTACTTC.

This clonotype was recorded at least ten times. The V gene is TRBV27, the J gene TRBJ2-7; 8 bases are a match to TRBD2. The germline V gene encodes CDR1 MNHEY and CDR2 SMNVEV (reference sequence). The CDR3 consists of 13 residues. V lost 3 bases and J lost 3; bases outside the gene matches: 1. The CDR3 nucleotides are TGTGCCAGCAGTTTCCGGGAGGGCTACGAGCAGTACTTC. The encoded protein is CASSFREGYEQYF.

The rearrangement joins TRBV20-1 to TRBJ2-2; weak D call: TRBD2 (6 bases). The ends were cut back, 6 bases at V and 2 bases at J, with 13 bases in the middle. CDR1 and CDR2 (germline): DFQATT, SNEGSKA (reference sequence). This CDR3 has 14 residues. The CDR3 nucleotides read TGCAGTGCGTCGACTAGTAGCAACACCGGGGAGCTGTTTTTT. Translated: CSASTSSNTGELFF.

This clonotype has ten or more counts. The chain has TRBV18 and TRBJ1-5; D possibly corresponds to TRBD1 (5 bases). The V gene lost 8 bases and the J gene lost 3 bases, with 8 bases spanning the gap. This CDR3 has 12 residues. CDR1 and CDR2 from the germline V gene are KGHSH and LQKENI. Here the CDR3 reads CASQTVNQPQHF. The CDR3 coding sequence is TGTGCCAGCCAGACAGTCAATCAGCCCCAGCATTTT.